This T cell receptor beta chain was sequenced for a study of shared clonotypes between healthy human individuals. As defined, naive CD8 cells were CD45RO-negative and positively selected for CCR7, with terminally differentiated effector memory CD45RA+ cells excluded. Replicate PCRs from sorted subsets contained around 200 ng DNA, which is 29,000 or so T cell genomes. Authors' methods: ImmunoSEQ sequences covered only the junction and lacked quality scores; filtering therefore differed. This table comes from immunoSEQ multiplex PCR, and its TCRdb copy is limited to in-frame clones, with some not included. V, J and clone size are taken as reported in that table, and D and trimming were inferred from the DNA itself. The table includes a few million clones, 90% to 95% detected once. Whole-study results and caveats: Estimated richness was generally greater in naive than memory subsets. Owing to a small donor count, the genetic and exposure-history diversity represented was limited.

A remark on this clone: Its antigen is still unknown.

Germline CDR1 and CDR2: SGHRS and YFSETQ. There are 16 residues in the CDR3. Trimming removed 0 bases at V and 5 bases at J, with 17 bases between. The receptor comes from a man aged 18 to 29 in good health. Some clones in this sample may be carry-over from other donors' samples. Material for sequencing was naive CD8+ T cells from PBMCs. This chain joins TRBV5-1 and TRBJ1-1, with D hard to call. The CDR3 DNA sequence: TGCGCCAGCAGCTTGGGGTTCGGGCTCTTGGCGACTGAAGCTTTCTTT. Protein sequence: CASSLGFGLLATEAFF.